The source of this TCR beta chain is a study of CD8 T cells in ankylosing spondylitis. Findings and limits, study-wide: In ankylosing spondylitis patients, matched synovial fluid reportedly showed significant enrichment of disease-linked clones.

Via MiXCR, TCRdb re-called the 5' RACE reads, giving one row per CDR3 protein. The top ten hold approximately 20% of the sample, which has around 220,000 distinct CDR3 sequences, under 12% seen once. The CDR3 runs to 15 residues. The V gene end was trimmed by 1 base and the J gene end by 4 bases; junction bases not matched to a gene: 3. Points on this clonotype: Antigen specificity is unknown.

The chain has TRBV12-3 or TRBV12-4 and TRBJ2-5; 10 bases fit TRBD1. The TCR was taken from a male donor with ankylosing spondylitis or in good health (not recorded which). The sequenced material came from blood, either unsorted or a sorted T cell fraction (not recorded which). The CDR3 DNA follows: TGTGCCAGCAGTTTAGGGGGACAGGGGAGAGAGACCCAGTACTTC. This encodes CASSLGGQGRETQYF.